This T cell receptor beta chain was sequenced for a study of CD8+ T cells in alopecia areata. Broader study findings: Many expanded lesional clones persisted during tofacitinib (in both scalp and blood). Having one nonresponder leaves uncertain how baseline CD8+ expansion relates to response.

Treatment: oral pan-JAK inhibitor, 5-10 mg twice daily. In alopecia areata patients, both lesional scalp punch biopsies and peripheral blood were collected. On this clone itself: The antigen is undetermined.

Extracted RNA was reverse transcribed, and the resulting cDNA served as sequencing template. Profiled with immunoSEQ multiplex PCR; TCRdb holds only in-frame clones, not every one. The sample contains more than 90,000 clones, roughly 58% of which appear only once. Sequencing was performed on CD8+ T cells sorted from blood, taken at week 4, from a patient treated with tofacitinib. This clonotype was obtained from a human donor with alopecia areata.

The CDR3 loop reads CASSLGQGDEQFF. The CDR3 coding sequence is TGTGCCAGCAGTCTAGGACAGGGGGATGAGCAGTTCTTC. The chain couples TRBV5-6 to TRBJ2-1; the match to TRBD1 covers 10 bases. The CDR3 contains 13 residues. CDR1 and CDR2 (germline): SGHDT, YYEEEE. The V gene end was trimmed by 5 bases and the J gene end by 8 bases; junction bases not matched to a gene: 4.